The 9 T cell receptor beta chains presented below share a single source sample, sequenced in a study of OX40 agonist ivuxolimab in advanced cancers. Sequenced by immunoSEQ multiplex PCR; TCRdb stores in-frame clones only, minus some. The data contain 65,000 to 90,000 clones, 90% to 95% of them seen just once; the ten biggest clones take up under 3%. This sample comprised CD4+ or CD8+ T cells sorted from blood, obtained in a trial of the OX40 agonist ivuxolimab. The receptors stem from an adult with an advanced solid tumor such as melanoma, head and neck, liver or kidney cancer.

The J gene is TRBJ2-6, the V gene TRBV2, with D possibly being TRBD1 (6 bases). The CDR3 has 17 amino acids. Trimming took 7 bases from V and 0 from J, leaving 16 bases between them. Germline V CDR1 and CDR2: SNHLY, FYNNEI. The CDR3 sequence is CASTLDRQSSGANVLTF. CDR3 sequence (DNA): TGTGCCAGCACTCTGGACAGACAGAGCTCTGGGGCCAACGTCCTGACTTTC.

The V call is TRBV30, the J call TRBJ1-1; D ambiguous. With 1 base removed from V and 3 bases from J, the gap between germline ends came to 12 bases. The length of the CDR3 is 14 residues. CDR1 GTSNPN and CDR2 SVGIG come from the germline V gene (reference sequence). CDR3 loop: CAWSDWITDTEAFF. CDR3 sequence (DNA): TGTGCCTGGAGTGACTGGATTACGGACACTGAAGCTTTCTTT.

Notes on this clone: This specimen includes other DNA sequences encoding the same CDR3. This chain joins TRBV5-1 and TRBJ1-3; D is unclear. V was shortened by 0 bases and J by 0 bases, with 10 bases between the two germline ends. This CDR3 contains 16 residues. CDR1 is SGHRS and CDR2 is YFSETQ in the germline V gene. The chain's CDR3 is CASSLGPIGSGNTIYF. The CDR3 DNA is TGCGCCAGCAGCTTGGGGCCAATCGGCTCTGGAAACACCATATATTTT. The full variable domain, rest sourced from reference TRBV5-1 and TRBJ1-3, is KAGVTQTPRYLIKTRGQQVTLSCSPISGHRSVSWYQQTPGQGLQFLFEYFSETQRNKGNFPGRFSGRQFSNSRSEMNVSTLELGDSALYLCASSLGPIGSGNTIYFGEGSWLTVV.

V gene TRBV7-2 combines with J gene TRBJ1-4, with TRBD1 as a possible D gene (5 bases). CDR3 length equals 14 residues. Germline V gene lookup returns CDR1 SGHTA and CDR2 FQGNSA. Trimming pared 3 bases from V and 8 bases from J, leaving 13 bases between. This CDR3 reads CASSFSSGIEKLFF. The CDR3 DNA sequence: TGTGCCAGCAGCTTTAGTTCAGGGATCGAAAAACTGTTTTTT.

This CDR3 is CASSLATGGGWNTEAFF. In nucleotides, the CDR3 is TGTGCCAGCAGTTTAGCGACAGGGGGCGGATGGAACACTGAAGCTTTCTTT. The chain couples TRBV27 to TRBJ1-1; 10 bases align to TRBD1. J lost 1 base, V lost 2 bases, and 7 bases had no gene match. The CDR3 totals 17 residues. Germline assignment: CDR1 MNHEY and CDR2 SMNVEV (reference sequence).

V is TRBV18 and J is TRBJ1-1; the D is unclear. The CDR3 has 14 amino acids. Trimming shortened V by 3 bases and J by 11 bases, and 19 bases separated the two germline ends. Germline assignment: CDR1 KGHSH and CDR2 LQKENI. The CDR3: CASSPYEATLDAFF. The CDR3 region has the DNA TGTGCCAGCTCACCGTACGAGGCGACACTCGATGCTTTCTTT.

CDR3 region: CASSKQGLGETQYF. The CDR3 nucleotides are TGTGCCAGCAGTAAACAGGGTTTAGGGGAGACCCAGTACTTC. The rearrangement uses TRBV2 and TRBJ2-5; weak D call: TRBD1 (6 bases). This CDR3 region has 14 residues. Germline CDR1 is SNHLY and CDR2 is FYNNEI. Trimming took 5 bases from V and 5 from J, leaving 15 bases between them.

The chain links TRBV5-4 to TRBJ2-2; tentatively, D is TRBD2 (5 bases). CDR3 length: 14 amino acids. V was cut by 0 bases and J by 6 bases, with 9 bases left in between. Germline V CDR1 and CDR2: SGHNT, YYREEE (reference sequence). Here the CDR3 DNA reads TGTGCCAGCAGCTTGGAGAGGGCCGCCGGGGAGCTGTTTTTT. It is translated as CASSLERAAGELFF.

The chain joins TRBV29-1 to TRBJ2-1; D is undetermined. Per germline, CDR1 SQVTM and CDR2 ANQGSEA. The CDR3 spans 11 residues. Trimming took 4 bases from V and 8 from J, leaving 9 bases between them. The CDR3 bases are TGCAGCGTTGGTGTCTCCCATGAGCAGTTCTTC. It is translated as CSVGVSHEQFF.